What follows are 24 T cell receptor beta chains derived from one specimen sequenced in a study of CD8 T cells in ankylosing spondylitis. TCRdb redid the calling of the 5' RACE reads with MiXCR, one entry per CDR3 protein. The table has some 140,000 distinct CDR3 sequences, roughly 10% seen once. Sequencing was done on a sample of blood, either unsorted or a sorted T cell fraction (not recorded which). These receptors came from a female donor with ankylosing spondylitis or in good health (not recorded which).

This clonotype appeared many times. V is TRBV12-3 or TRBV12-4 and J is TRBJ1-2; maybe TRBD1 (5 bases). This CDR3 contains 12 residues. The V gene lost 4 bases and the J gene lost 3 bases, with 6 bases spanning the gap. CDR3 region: CASSWGDYGYTF. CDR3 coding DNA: TGTGCCAGCAGTTGGGGGGACTATGGCTACACCTTC.

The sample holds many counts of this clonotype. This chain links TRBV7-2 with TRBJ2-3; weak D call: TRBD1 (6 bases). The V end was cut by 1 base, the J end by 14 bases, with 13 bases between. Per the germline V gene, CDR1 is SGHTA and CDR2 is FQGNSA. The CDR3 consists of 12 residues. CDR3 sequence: CASSLDTGIPYF. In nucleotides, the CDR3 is TGTGCCAGCAGCTTAGACACAGGGATCCCGTATTTT. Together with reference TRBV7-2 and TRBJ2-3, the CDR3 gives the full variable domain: GAGVSQSPSNKVTEKGKDVELRCDPISGHTALYWYRQSLGQGLEFLIYFQGNSAPDKSGLPSDRFSAERTGGSVSTLTIQRTQQEDSAVYLCASSLDTGIPYFGPGTRLTVL.

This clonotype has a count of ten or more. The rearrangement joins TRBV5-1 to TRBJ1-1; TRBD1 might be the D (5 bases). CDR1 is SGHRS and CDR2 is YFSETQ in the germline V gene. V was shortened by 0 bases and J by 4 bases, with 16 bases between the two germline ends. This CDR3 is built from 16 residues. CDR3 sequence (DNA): TGCGCCAGCAGCTTGGGCCCTGACAGCCGAACCACTGAAGCTTTCTTT. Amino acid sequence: CASSLGPDSRTTEAFF.

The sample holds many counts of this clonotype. CDR3 amino acids: CASSLQGDQPQHF. For the CDR3, the DNA is TGTGCCAGCAGCCTTCAGGGGGATCAGCCCCAGCATTTT. V usage is TRBV5-5 and J usage is TRBJ1-5; 7 bases fit TRBD1. The CDR3 runs 13 residues. In germline, CDR1 is SGHKS, CDR2 YYEKEE (reference sequence). V lost 4 bases, J lost 5 bases, and 3 bases stayed unmatched. The full variable domain, its missing parts supplied by reference TRBV5-5 and TRBJ1-5, is DAGVTQSPTHLIKTRGQQVTLRCSPISGHKSVSWYQQVLGQGPQFIFQYYEKEERGRGNFPDRFSARQFPNYSSELNVNALLLGDSALYLCASSLQGDQPQHFGDGTRLSIL.

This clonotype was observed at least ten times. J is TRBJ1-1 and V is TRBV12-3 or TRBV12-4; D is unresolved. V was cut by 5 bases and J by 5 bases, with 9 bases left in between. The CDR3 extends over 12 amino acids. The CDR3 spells CASSPTGTEAFF. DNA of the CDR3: TGTGCCAGCAGTCCCACGGGGACTGAAGCTTTCTTT.

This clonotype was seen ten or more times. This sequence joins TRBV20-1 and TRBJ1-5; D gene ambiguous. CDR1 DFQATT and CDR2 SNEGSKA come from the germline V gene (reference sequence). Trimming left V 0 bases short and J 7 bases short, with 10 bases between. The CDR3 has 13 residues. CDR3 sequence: CSARDLSWQPQHF. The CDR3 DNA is TGCAGTGCTAGAGATTTATCATGGCAGCCCCAGCATTTT.

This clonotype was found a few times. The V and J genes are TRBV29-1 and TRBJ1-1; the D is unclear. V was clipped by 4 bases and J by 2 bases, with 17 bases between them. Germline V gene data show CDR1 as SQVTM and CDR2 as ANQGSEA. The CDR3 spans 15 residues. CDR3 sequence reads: CSVGEGGLLNTEAFF. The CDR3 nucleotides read TGCAGCGTTGGTGAGGGAGGGCTTCTTAACACTGAAGCTTTCTTT.

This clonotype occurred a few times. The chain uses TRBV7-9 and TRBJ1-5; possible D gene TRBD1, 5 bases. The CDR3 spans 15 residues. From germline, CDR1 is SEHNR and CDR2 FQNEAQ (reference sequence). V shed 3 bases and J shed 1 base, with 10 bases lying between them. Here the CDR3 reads CASSFAAGSNQPQHF. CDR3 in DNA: TGTGCCAGCAGCTTCGCGGCAGGGAGCAATCAGCCCCAGCATTTT.

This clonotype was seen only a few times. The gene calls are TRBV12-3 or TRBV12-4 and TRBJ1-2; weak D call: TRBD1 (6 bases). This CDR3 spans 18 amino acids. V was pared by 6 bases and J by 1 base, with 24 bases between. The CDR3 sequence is CASSGGRGGVNYNYGYTF. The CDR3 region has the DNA TGTGCCAGCAGCGGCGGGAGGGGGGGTGTAAATTATAACTATGGCTACACCTTC.

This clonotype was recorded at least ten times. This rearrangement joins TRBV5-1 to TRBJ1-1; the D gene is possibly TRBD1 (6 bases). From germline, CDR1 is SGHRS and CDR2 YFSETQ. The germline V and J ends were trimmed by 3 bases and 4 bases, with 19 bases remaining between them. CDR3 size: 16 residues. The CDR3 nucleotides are TGCGCCAGCAGCTGGACGCAGGGGATCGGCGGCACTGAAGCTTTCTTT. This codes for CASSWTQGIGGTEAFF.

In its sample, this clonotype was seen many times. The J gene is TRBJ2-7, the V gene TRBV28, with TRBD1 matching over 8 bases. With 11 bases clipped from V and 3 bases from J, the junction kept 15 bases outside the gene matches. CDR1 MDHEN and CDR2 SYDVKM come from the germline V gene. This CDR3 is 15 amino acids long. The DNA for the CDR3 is TGTGCCTCTCAAACCCTTCAGGGGGCCAACTACGAGCAGTACTTC. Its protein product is CASQTLQGANYEQYF.

In DNA, the CDR3 is TGTGCCAGTAGTATCGGGGAAGGCACCGGGGAGCTGTTTTTT. Translated, it gives CASSIGEGTGELFF. The genes are TRBV19 and TRBJ2-2; TRBD2 might be the D (5 bases). This CDR3 contains 14 residues. CDR1 is LNHDA and CDR2 is SQIVND in the germline V gene (reference sequence). V dropped 3 bases and J dropped 4 bases, with 9 bases sitting between them. The full variable domain, completed using reference TRBV19 and TRBJ2-2, is DGGITQSPKYLFRKEGQNVTLSCEQNLNHDAMYWYRQDPGQGLRLIYYSQIVNDFQKGDIAEGYSVSREKKESFPLTVTSAQKNPTAFYLCASSIGEGTGELFFGEGSRLTVL.

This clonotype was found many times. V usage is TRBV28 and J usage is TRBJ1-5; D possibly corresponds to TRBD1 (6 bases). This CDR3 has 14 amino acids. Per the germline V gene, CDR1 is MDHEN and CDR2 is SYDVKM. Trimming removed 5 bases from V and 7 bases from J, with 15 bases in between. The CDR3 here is CASSRDTGGQPQHF. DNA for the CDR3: TGTGCCAGCAGTAGGGACACCGGTGGACAGCCCCAGCATTTT.

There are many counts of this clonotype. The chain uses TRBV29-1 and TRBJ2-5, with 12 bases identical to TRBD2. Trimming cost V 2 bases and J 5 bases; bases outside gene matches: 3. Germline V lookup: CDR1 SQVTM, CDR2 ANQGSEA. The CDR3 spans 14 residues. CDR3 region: CSVELAGGGETQYF. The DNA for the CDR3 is TGCAGCGTTGAACTAGCGGGAGGGGGTGAGACCCAGTACTTC.

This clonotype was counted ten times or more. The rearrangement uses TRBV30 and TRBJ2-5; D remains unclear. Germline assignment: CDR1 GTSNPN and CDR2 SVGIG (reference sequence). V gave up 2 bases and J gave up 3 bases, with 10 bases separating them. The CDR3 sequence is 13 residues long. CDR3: CAWSHGPKETQYF. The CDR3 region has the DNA TGTGCCTGGAGTCATGGACCGAAAGAGACCCAGTACTTC.

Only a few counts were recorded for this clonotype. CDR3 coding DNA: TGTGCCAGCAGCCCCATAGAAGCCAAAAACATTCAGTACTTC. Its translation is CASSPIEAKNIQYF. This chain uses TRBV7-8 with TRBJ2-4, with no clear D. Germline V gene data show CDR1 as SGHVS and CDR2 as FQNEAQ. Trimming removed 5 bases at V and 0 bases at J, with 8 bases between. The length of the CDR3 is 14 residues.

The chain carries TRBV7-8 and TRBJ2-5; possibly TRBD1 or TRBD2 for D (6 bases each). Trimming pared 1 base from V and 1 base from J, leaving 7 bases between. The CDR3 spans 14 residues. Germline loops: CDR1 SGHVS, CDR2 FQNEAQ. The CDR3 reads CASSLEGGQETQYF. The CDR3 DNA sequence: TGTGCCAGCAGCTTAGAGGGGGGCCAAGAGACCCAGTACTTC.

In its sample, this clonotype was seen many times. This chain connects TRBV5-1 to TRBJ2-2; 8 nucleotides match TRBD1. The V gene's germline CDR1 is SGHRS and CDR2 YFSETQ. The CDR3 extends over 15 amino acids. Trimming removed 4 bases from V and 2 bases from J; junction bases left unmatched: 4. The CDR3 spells CASSQGQANTGELFF. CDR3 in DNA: TGCGCCAGCAGCCAGGGACAGGCTAACACCGGGGAGCTGTTTTTT.

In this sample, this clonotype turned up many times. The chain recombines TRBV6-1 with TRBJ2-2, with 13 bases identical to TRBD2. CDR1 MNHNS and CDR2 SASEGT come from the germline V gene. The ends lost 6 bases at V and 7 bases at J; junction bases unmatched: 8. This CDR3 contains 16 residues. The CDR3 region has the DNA TGTGCCAGCAGCTCACTAGCGGGAGGGCGAGACGGGGAGCTGTTTTTT. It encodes CASSSLAGGRDGELFF.

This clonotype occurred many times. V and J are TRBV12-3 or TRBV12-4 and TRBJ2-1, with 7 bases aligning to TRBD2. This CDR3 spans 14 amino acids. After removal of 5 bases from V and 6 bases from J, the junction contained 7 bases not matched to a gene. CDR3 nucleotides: TGTGCCAGCAGTGGACTAGGGGTGGGCAATGAGCAGTTCTTC. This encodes CASSGLGVGNEQFF.

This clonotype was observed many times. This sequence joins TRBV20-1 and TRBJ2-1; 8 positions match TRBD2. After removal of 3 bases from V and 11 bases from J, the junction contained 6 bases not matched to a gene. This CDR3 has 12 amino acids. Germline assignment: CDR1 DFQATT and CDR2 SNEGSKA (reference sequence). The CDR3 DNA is TGCAGTGCTAGCCTAGCGGGTGAACAGCAGTTCTTC. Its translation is CSASLAGEQQFF.

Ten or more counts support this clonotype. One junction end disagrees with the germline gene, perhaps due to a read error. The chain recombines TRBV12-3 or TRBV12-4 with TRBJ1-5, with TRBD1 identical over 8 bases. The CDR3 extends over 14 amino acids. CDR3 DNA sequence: TGTGCCAGCAGTTCACAGGGGGACAATCACCCCCAGCATTTT. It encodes CASSSQGDNHPQHF.

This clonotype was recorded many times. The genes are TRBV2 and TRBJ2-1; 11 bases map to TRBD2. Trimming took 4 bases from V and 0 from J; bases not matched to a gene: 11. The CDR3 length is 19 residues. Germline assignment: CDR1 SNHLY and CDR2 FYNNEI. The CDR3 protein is CASSAALTSGALSYNEQFF. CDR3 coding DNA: TGTGCCAGCAGTGCGGCTTTGACTAGCGGGGCCCTCTCCTACAATGAGCAGTTCTTC.

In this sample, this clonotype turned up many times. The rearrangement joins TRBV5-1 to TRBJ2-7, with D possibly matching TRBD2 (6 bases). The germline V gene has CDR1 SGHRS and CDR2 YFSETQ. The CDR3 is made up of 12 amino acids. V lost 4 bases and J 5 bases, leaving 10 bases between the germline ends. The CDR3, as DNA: TGCGCCAGCAGCAGACCGGGGGACGAGCAGTACTTC. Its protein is CASSRPGDEQYF.